This passage covers 30 T cell receptor beta chains from one sample sequenced in a study of blood T cell repertoires in COVID-19. The table came from immunoSEQ multiplex PCR; TCRdb's copy has only in-frame clones and leaves some out. The sample includes approximately 470,000 clones, around 87% seen only once; the top ten take approximately 0.7%. Input material: PBMCs or T cells enriched from blood (not recorded which). The receptor set was obtained from a woman aged 18-35 years who had recovered from COVID-19.

The chain employs TRBV19 and TRBJ1-5; no clear D. This CDR3 has 16 residues. V dropped 5 bases and J dropped 0 bases, with 14 bases sitting between them. Per the germline V gene, CDR1 is LNHDA and CDR2 is SQIVND (reference sequence). The CDR3 DNA reads as TGTGCCAGTAGTCCAGACATCTTTTATAGCAATCAGCCCCAGCATTTT. This gives the protein CASSPDIFYSNQPQHF.

The chain combines TRBV30 with TRBJ1-1; no definite D call. Per the germline V gene, CDR1 is GTSNPN and CDR2 is SVGIG (reference sequence). The CDR3 runs to 12 residues. Trimming pared 2 bases from V and 7 bases from J, leaving 11 bases between. In DNA, the CDR3 is TGTGCCTGGAGTCCAAGCCAACTTGAAGCTTTCTTT. Amino acid sequence: CAWSPSQLEAFF.

The V gene is TRBV20-1, the J gene TRBJ2-5, with 8 positions matching TRBD2. CDR1 DFQATT and CDR2 SNEGSKA come from the germline V gene (reference sequence). V lost 3 bases, J lost 5 bases, and 8 bases stayed unmatched. The CDR3 length is 14 residues. Here the CDR3 DNA reads TGCAGTGCTAGTTCAGCGGGGGCCGGGGAGACCCAGTACTTC. This translates into CSASSAGAGETQYF.

This clone occurred a few times. The V gene is TRBV10-3, the J gene TRBJ1-1; 11 nucleotides align to TRBD1. V trimming: 7 bases; J trimming: 11 bases; junction bases outside the gene matches: 9. This CDR3 is built from 13 residues. The germline gives CDR1 ENHRY, CDR2 SYGVKD. The DNA for the CDR3 is TGTGCCATCACCCCCGGGACAGGGGGTGATGCTTTCTTT. This encodes CAITPGTGGDAFF.

The chain links TRBV3-1 (or the pseudogene TRBV3-2) to TRBJ2-7; perhaps TRBD1 as D (6 bases). Per the germline V gene, CDR1 is LGHDT and CDR2 is YNNKEL (reference sequence). The CDR3 loop spans 12 amino acids. V was cut by 3 bases and J by 7 bases, with 10 bases left in between. DNA for the CDR3: TGTGCCAGCAGCCAGGCTACAGGGGAGCAGTACTTC. As protein: CASSQATGEQYF.

The chain recombines TRBV4-1 with TRBJ2-7, with D maybe TRBD1 (5 bases). CDR3 length equals 13 residues. The germline gives CDR1 MGHRA, CDR2 YSYEKL. V lost 0 bases and J lost 12, with 15 bases in between. The CDR3 spells CASSQDLGDGTYF. As DNA, the CDR3 is TGCGCCAGCAGCCAAGATCTAGGGGATGGTACGTACTTC.

J is TRBJ2-1 and V is TRBV7-2; possible D gene TRBD1, 6 bases. The length of the CDR3 is 14 residues. V was cut by 3 bases and J by 10 bases, with 16 bases left in between. The germline gives CDR1 SGHTA, CDR2 FQGNSA. The CDR3 sequence: CASSFPLGAREQFF. The CDR3 DNA follows: TGTGCCAGCAGCTTCCCCTTGGGGGCTCGAGAGCAGTTCTTC.

J is TRBJ1-1 and V is TRBV30; D uncertain. Germline V gene sequence: CDR1 GTSNPN, CDR2 SVGIG (reference sequence). Trimming removed 4 bases at V and 5 bases at J, with 14 bases between. This CDR3 has 13 amino acids. CDR3 in DNA: TGTGCCTGGAATGAAGGGCCGGGGACTGAAGCTTTCTTT. Protein product: CAWNEGPGTEAFF.

The chain carries TRBV7-6 and TRBJ2-7; 15 nucleotides line up with TRBD2. Germline trimming cut 5 bases from V and 0 bases from J; bases unmatched to any gene: 5. The CDR3 consists of 17 residues. The germline CDR1 and CDR2 sequences are SGHVS and FNYEAQ. CDR3 nucleotides: TGTGCCAGCAGCCAGGGACTAGCGGGGGGAAACTCCTACGAGCAGTACTTC. Its protein product is CASSQGLAGGNSYEQYF.

The rearrangement links TRBV27 to TRBJ2-1; D is possibly TRBD1 (5 bases). The V end was cut by 2 bases, the J end by 0 bases, with 11 bases between. Per the germline V gene, CDR1 is MNHEY and CDR2 is SMNVEV (reference sequence). The CDR3 covers 16 residues. CDR3 nucleotides: TGTGCCAGCAGTTTAAGCAGGGTGAGCTCCTACAATGAGCAGTTCTTC. It encodes CASSLSRVSSYNEQFF.

V usage is TRBV4-1 and J usage is TRBJ1-5; D remains ambiguous. CDR1 is MGHRA and CDR2 is YSYEKL in the germline V gene. The CDR3 extends over 14 amino acids. Trimming pared 0 bases from V and 5 bases from J, leaving 8 bases between. This CDR3 is CASSQDSVYQPQHF. DNA of the CDR3: TGCGCCAGCAGCCAAGATTCGGTTTATCAGCCCCAGCATTTT.

The chain links TRBV11-3 to TRBJ2-3, with 7 bases identical to TRBD2. The CDR3 contains 13 residues. Unmatched junction bases numbered 4, after V lost 3 bases and J lost 7 bases. The germline V gene encodes CDR1 SGHNT and CDR2 YENEEA. CDR3 loop: CASSFLGGNTQYF. Written as DNA, the CDR3 is TGTGCCAGCAGCTTTCTGGGAGGGAATACGCAGTATTTT.

The V call is TRBV19, the J call TRBJ1-2, with no clear D. Germline values: CDR1 LNHDA, CDR2 SQIVND (reference sequence). V lost 5 bases and J lost 2, with 12 bases in between. The CDR3 has 14 residues. CDR3 region: CASSGPGTNYGYTF. CDR3 bases: TGTGCCAGTAGTGGCCCAGGAACGAACTATGGCTACACCTTC.

The chain employs TRBV9 and TRBJ2-3; 9 bases line up with TRBD2. CDR3 length: 15 residues. CDR1 SGDLS and CDR2 YYNGEE come from the germline V gene. V trimming: 3 bases; J trimming: 6 bases; junction bases outside the gene matches: 8. DNA of the CDR3: TGTGCCAGCAGCGGTGGGACTAGCAGGGCCGATACGCAGTATTTT. Translating it yields CASSGGTSRADTQYF.

The sample holds a few counts of this clone. V and J are TRBV24-1 and TRBJ1-3; no reliable D call. This CDR3 region has 13 residues. V lost 9 bases to trimming and J lost 0 bases, with 8 bases between them. CDR1 is KGHDR, CDR2 SFDVKD, per germline. DNA of the CDR3: TGTGCCACCGGCGGGGACTCTGGAAACACCATATATTTT. Its translation: CATGGDSGNTIYF.

Written as DNA, the CDR3 is TGTGCCACCAGCCCGATGGGACAGGGAAACTATGGCTACACCTTC. Encoded protein: CATSPMGQGNYGYTF. The chain recombines TRBV15 with TRBJ1-2; the match to TRBD1 covers 9 bases. This CDR3 is 15 amino acids long. Losses at the gene ends were 5 bases for V and 2 bases for J; bases not matched to a gene: 6. From germline, CDR1 is LNHNV and CDR2 YYDKDF (reference sequence).

The chain uses TRBV5-1 and TRBJ1-2; D remains ambiguous. Germline V gene lookup returns CDR1 SGHRS and CDR2 YFSETQ. The CDR3 is 14 residues long. Trimming stripped 3 bases from V and 6 bases from J, with 15 bases between. The CDR3 DNA reads as TGCGCCAGCAGCTGGAGAGGGCGGGAGGATGGCTACACCTTC. It specifies CASSWRGREDGYTF. The full variable domain, in which reference TRBV5-1 and TRBJ1-2 provide the parts outside the CDR3, is KAGVTQTPRYLIKTRGQQVTLSCSPISGHRSVSWYQQTPGQGLQFLFEYFSETQRNKGNFPGRFSGRQFSNSRSEMNVSTLELGDSALYLCASSWRGREDGYTFGSGTRLTVV.

The chain couples TRBV18 to TRBJ1-5; the D gene is possibly TRBD1 (5 bases). The CDR3 consists of 15 residues. Germline CDR1 is KGHSH and CDR2 is LQKENI. The V and J ends lost 4 bases and 1 base respectively, with 11 bases between them. The CDR3 protein is CASSRGTESNQPQHF. The CDR3 nucleotides read TGTGCCAGCTCACGCGGGACGGAAAGCAATCAGCCCCAGCATTTT.

This chain joins TRBV7-9 and TRBJ2-5; no definite D call. V lost 6 bases to trimming and J lost 2 bases, with 28 bases between them. The CDR3 extends over 19 amino acids. Germline values: CDR1 SEHNR, CDR2 FQNEAQ (reference sequence). CDR3 loop: CASSKNRLKQRANQETQYF. The DNA of the CDR3 is TGTGCCAGCAGTAAGAACCGGCTAAAGCAACGAGCGAATCAAGAGACCCAGTACTTC.

The CDR3 region has the DNA TGTGCCAGCAGCCCCTTGAAGAACGACTTAGATGAGCAGTTCTTC. The encoded protein is CASSPLKNDLDEQFF. The chain combines TRBV13 with TRBJ2-1; D is unclear. Trimming removed 5 bases at V and 8 bases at J, with 19 bases between. The CDR3 consists of 15 residues. The germline V gene has CDR1 PRHDT and CDR2 FYEKMQ (reference sequence).

This rearrangement joins TRBV7-2 to TRBJ1-2; possible D gene TRBD1, 6 bases. The CDR3 has 15 residues. V lost 5 bases to trimming and J lost 7 bases, with 20 bases between them. Germline assignment: CDR1 SGHTA and CDR2 FQGNSA. CDR3 protein: CASSTSRLQGRGYTF. CDR3 coding DNA: TGTGCCAGCAGCACCAGTCGGTTACAGGGCCGTGGCTACACCTTC.

A note on this clone: A single base is all that separates this from a far larger clone, so a read error is likely. The V gene is TRBV6-2 or TRBV6-3, the J gene TRBJ2-7; D not resolved. Germline V gene lookup returns CDR1 MNHEY and CDR2 SVGEGT. The V end was cut by 5 bases, the J end by 1 base, with 3 bases between. The CDR3 runs to 11 residues. The CDR3 DNA reads as TGTGCCAGCAGTCCGTCCTACGAGCAGTACTTC. Residues: CASSPSYEQYF.

The chain is built from TRBV3-1 (or the pseudogene TRBV3-2) and TRBJ2-1; 10 nucleotides match TRBD2. Looked up from germline, CDR1 is LGHDT and CDR2 is YNNKEL (reference sequence). V lost 4 bases to trimming and J lost 4 bases; unmatched junction nucleotides: 10. The CDR3 has 17 residues. CDR3 in amino acids: CASSPQMTSGPYNEQFF. The DNA of the CDR3 is TGTGCCAGCAGCCCCCAGATGACTAGCGGGCCATACAATGAGCAGTTCTTC.

The rearrangement links TRBV5-1 to TRBJ1-3, with 10 bases lining up with TRBD1. V lost 5 bases, J lost 4 bases, and 9 bases stayed unmatched. CDR1 is SGHRS and CDR2 is YFSETQ in the germline V gene. This CDR3 spans 16 amino acids. CDR3 in DNA: TGCGCCAGCAGTTTAAGACAGGGGGCCGAGGGAAACACCATATATTTT. Its translation is CASSLRQGAEGNTIYF.

The rearrangement uses TRBV11-2 and TRBJ2-3; TRBD2 matches 7 bases. Germline assignment: CDR1 SGHAT and CDR2 FQNNGV. Trimming cost V 4 bases and J 2 bases; bases outside gene matches: 9. The CDR3 runs to 16 residues. The DNA of the CDR3 is TGTGCCAGCAGCTCCCTTGAGCGGGGAGACACAGATACGCAGTATTTT. This codes for CASSSLERGDTDTQYF.

The chain couples TRBV19 to TRBJ1-1; TRBD1 might be the D (5 bases). Deletions cut 1 base from V and 4 bases from J, with 25 bases between. Germline CDR1 reads LNHDA; CDR2 reads SQIVND (reference sequence). The CDR3 runs 19 residues. CDR3 loop: CASSIAFGSRASGGTEAFF. The CDR3 DNA is TGTGCCAGTAGTATAGCCTTTGGGAGTAGGGCGTCCGGGGGCACTGAAGCTTTCTTT.

This clone was seen just once. The chain employs TRBV19 and TRBJ2-2; the match to TRBD2 covers 10 bases. Trimming cost V 11 bases and J 7 bases; bases outside gene matches: 7. The CDR3 extends over 13 amino acids. Germline V gives CDR1 LNHDA, CDR2 SQIVND (reference sequence). CDR3: CASSGGAGGELFF. The CDR3 nucleotides are TGTGCCTCCAGCGGGGGGGCCGGCGGGGAGCTGTTTTTT.

The CDR3 DNA follows: TGTGCCAGCAGCCAAGACCCCTTGCGGGGGAGCTCTGGGGCCAACGTCCTGACTTTC. Its translation: CASSQDPLRGSSGANVLTF. The J gene is TRBJ2-6, the V gene TRBV4-2; 7 positions agree with TRBD2. With V trimmed by 0 bases and J by 0 bases, 8 bases remained unmatched. CDR1 is LGHNA and CDR2 is YNFKEQ in the germline V gene. This CDR3 has 19 residues.

This sequence joins TRBV19 and TRBJ2-7; the match to TRBD1 covers 10 bases. Germline V gene data show CDR1 as LNHDA and CDR2 as SQIVND (reference sequence). V shed 10 bases, J shed 4 bases, and the junction held 10 bases outside the gene matches. The CDR3 totals 14 residues. The CDR3 loop reads CATKPTGGFYEQYF. The CDR3 DNA is TGTGCCACCAAGCCGACAGGGGGCTTTTACGAGCAGTACTTC.

The chain uses TRBV1 and TRBJ2-5; the table gives TRBD2 as D, unverified against the DNA. TRBV1 is a pseudogene segment. This CDR3 has 17 amino acids. The chain's CDR3 is CTSSQRGLAGDQETQYF. The CDR3 bases are TGCACCAGCAGCCAAAGAGGACTAGCGGGGGACCAAGAGACCCAGTACTTC.